This T cell receptor beta chain was documented in a study of T cell repertoires in ileal Crohn's disease (dated by TCRdb to about 2019). With regard to the full study: Median disease duration was around 7.9 years, and 30% to 45% of patients were identified as active smokers at the time of surgery. All patients had surgery for a complication: stricturing disease in approximately 61% and penetrating disease in around 40%. About half of the patients received postoperative therapy: around ten received thiopurines and some 20 received anti-TNF agents. The M6 samples were biopsies of the neoterminal ileum collected during postoperative colonoscopy. The TCR repertoire was analysed in some 53 patients with Crohn's disease drawn from a prospective multicentre cohort. The study was conducted in parallel with a multicentre cohort that was designed to identify predictors of early endoscopic recurrence following ileocolonic resection. Endoscopic postoperative recurrence was defined as a Rutgeerts score above i0. The study sequenced some 170 mucosal samples from around 57 patients, taken at several locations on the surgical specimen and at postoperative endoscopy. General study outcomes and caveats: Compared with CD4 T cells, sorted CD8 T cells contained more high-frequency clones, which suggests that the mucosal expansions were mostly CD8. Mucosal CD4 and CD8 T cells were sorted and sequenced only in a subgroup of patients, whose size was not stated. Endoscopic recurrence was found to be associated with higher high-frequency clone percentages at surgery, and recurrence was observed in all patients with clonality above 26.8% (18/57). Compared with non-smokers, patients who were active smokers at surgery showed a significantly higher proportion of clonal expansions (25.9% vs 17.9%, p=0.02). Within the first year after surgery, the timing of postoperative endoscopy varied, and the median delay was almost seven months.

Based on the germline V gene, the CDR1 and CDR2 sequences are SGDLS and YYNGEE. The cysteine opens and the phenylalanine closes a CDR3 of 12 amino acids. The entry retains the CDR3 DNA only, 36 bases that are in frame from base 1. The trim is 2 bases for V and 5 bases for J, with a gap of 4 bases between the germline ends. Roughly 0.55 micrograms of biopsy DNA per sample were submitted for commercial TCRB immunosequencing. Adaptive Biotechnology amplified CDR3 regions from genomic DNA with a two-step multiplex PCR that controlled for amplification bias. In the first PCR, primers covered every V and J gene segment, and in the second PCR, barcodes and Illumina adapters were added. CDR3 libraries were sequenced using an Illumina instrument. The authors' analysis ran thus. The analysis used both the pipelines supplied by the vendor and custom analysis of the raw data in R/Bioconductor with R version 3.3.0. Clonality, ranging from 0 to 1, was calculated as the inverse of the normalised Shannon entropy of all productive clones. High-frequency clones were defined as the share of the repertoire occupied by the top 100 clones, with only clones passing a 95% confidence test being retained. The Simpson index measured repertoire diversity, and the Morisita-Horn index measured overlap between samples. TCRdb limited this immuneACCESS table to in-frame rearrangements with V and J called. A share of clones is missing; checked studies link under half to unresolved V genes, and the rest is unexplained. D and trimming come from the DNA, and the V and J calls and clone size come from that table. This sample has some 15,000 clones in its table, and over 70% of those were observed once. Under 4.5% of the sample is in the top ten clones.

Interpreted using the paper, the time point label stands for: neoterminal ileum biopsy at postoperative endoscopy, about 6 months after surgery. Adults with ileal or ileocolonic Crohn's disease and an indication for ileocolonic resection were eligible for inclusion. Before DNA extraction, whole ileal mucosal biopsies were kept frozen at -80 degrees C. Genomic DNA was extracted from frozen whole biopsies with a TRizol-based method and quantified on a NanoDrop 2000 spectrophotometer. Worth noting for this clone: Its antigen is still unknown. No quality values exist for individual bases; no much larger clone is one base distant.

The chain joins TRBV9 to TRBJ2-2; no D segment can be confidently identified. The sample taken for sequencing was ileal tissue. The sequence was obtained from an adult with Crohn's disease. The DNA reads as follows: TGTGCCAGCAGCGTTATTACCGGGGAGCTGTTTTTT. The translation is CASSVITGELFF.